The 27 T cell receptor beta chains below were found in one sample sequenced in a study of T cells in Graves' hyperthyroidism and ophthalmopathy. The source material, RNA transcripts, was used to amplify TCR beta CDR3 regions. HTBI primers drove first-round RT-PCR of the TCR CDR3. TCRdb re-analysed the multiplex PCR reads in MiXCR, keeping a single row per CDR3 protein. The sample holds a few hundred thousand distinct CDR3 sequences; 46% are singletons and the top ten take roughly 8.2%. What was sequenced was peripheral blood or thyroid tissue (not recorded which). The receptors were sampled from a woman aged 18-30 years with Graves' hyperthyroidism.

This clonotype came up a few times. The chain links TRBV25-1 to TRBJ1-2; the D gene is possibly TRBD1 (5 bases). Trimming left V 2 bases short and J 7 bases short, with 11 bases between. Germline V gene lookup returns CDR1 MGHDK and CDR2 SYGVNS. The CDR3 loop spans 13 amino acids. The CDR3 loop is CASSEVGLSGYTF. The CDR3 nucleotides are TGTGCCAGCAGTGAAGTGGGGCTTAGTGGCTACACCTTC.

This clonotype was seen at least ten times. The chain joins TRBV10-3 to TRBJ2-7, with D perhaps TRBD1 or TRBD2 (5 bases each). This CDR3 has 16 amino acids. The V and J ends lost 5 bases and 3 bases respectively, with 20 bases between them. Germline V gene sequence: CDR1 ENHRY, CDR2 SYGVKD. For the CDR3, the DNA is TGTGCCATCAGTTATACAAGGGGACGGACGAACTACGAGCAGTACTTC. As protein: CAISYTRGRTNYEQYF.

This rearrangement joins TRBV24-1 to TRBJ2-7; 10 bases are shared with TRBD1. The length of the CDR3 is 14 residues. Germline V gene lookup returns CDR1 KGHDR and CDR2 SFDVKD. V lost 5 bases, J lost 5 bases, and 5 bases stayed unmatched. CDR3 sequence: CATSADRGPDEQYF. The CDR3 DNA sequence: TGTGCCACCAGTGCTGACAGGGGGCCCGACGAGCAGTACTTC.

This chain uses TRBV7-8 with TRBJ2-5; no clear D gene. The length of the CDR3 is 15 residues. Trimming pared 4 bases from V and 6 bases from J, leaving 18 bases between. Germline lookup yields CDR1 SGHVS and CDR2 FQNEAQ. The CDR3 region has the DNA TGTGCCAGCAGCTCCCCTCTGGCGTCGACGAAGACCCAGTACTTC. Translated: CASSSPLASTKTQYF. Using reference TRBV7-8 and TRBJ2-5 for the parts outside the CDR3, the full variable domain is GAGVSQSPRYKVAKRGQDVALRCDPISGHVSLFWYQQALGQGPEFLTYFQNEAQLDKSGLPSDRFFAERPEGSVSTLKIQRTQQEDSAVYLCASSSPLASTKTQYFGPGTRLLVL.

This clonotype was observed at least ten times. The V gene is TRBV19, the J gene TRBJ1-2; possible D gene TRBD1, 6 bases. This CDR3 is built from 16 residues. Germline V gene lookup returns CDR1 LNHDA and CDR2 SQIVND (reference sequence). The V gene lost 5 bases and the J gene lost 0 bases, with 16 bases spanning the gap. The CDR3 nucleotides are TGTGCCAGTAGTTCCTCAAGGACAGAAGCTAACTATGGCTACACCTTC. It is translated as CASSSSRTEANYGYTF.

The chain's CDR3 is CATSDLHREYGYTF. The CDR3 nucleotides read TGTGCCACCAGTGATTTGCACAGGGAATATGGCTACACCTTC. V is TRBV24-1 and J is TRBJ1-2, with D perhaps TRBD1 (6 bases). The V end was cut by 0 bases, the J end by 5 bases, with 9 bases between. The germline V gene has CDR1 KGHDR and CDR2 SFDVKD. This CDR3 is 14 amino acids long.

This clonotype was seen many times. CDR3 in DNA: TGTGCCAGCAGCTTGGCGGACAGAAACACTGAAGCTTTCTTT. Protein product: CASSLADRNTEAFF. The chain carries TRBV7-9 and TRBJ1-1, with D tentatively TRBD1 (6 bases). CDR3 length: 14 residues. Trimming pared 3 bases from V and 2 bases from J, leaving 10 bases between. The V gene's germline CDR1 is SEHNR and CDR2 FQNEAQ (reference sequence).

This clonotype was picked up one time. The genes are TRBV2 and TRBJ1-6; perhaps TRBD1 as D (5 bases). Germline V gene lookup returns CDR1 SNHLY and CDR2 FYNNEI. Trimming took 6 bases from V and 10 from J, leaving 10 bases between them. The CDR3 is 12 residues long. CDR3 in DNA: TGTGCCAGCAGGCCCGGGGCCTCACCCCTCCACTTT. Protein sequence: CASRPGASPLHF.

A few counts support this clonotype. In nucleotides, the CDR3 is TGTGCCAGCAGCGTCATGGAGACAGAGACCCAGTACTTC. Translated: CASSVMETETQYF. The chain joins TRBV9 to TRBJ2-5, with D uncertain. CDR1 is SGDLS, CDR2 YYNGEE, per germline. CDR3 length: 13 amino acids. V gave up 2 bases and J gave up 4 bases, with 9 bases separating them.

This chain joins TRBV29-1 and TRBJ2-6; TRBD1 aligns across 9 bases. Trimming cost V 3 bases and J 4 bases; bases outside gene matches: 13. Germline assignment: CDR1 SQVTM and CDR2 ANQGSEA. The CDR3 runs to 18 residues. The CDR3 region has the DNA TGCAGCGTTGAGGGGGGTGGACAGGGGACGCGCGGGGCCAACGTCCTGACTTTC. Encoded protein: CSVEGGGQGTRGANVLTF.

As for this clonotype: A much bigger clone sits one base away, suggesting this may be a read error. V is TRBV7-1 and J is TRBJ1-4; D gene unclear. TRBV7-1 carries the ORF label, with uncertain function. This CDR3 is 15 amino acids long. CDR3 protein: CASSSADGSNEELFF. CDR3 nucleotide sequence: TGTGCCAGCAGCTCGGCGGACGGATCTAATGAAGAACTGTTTTTT.

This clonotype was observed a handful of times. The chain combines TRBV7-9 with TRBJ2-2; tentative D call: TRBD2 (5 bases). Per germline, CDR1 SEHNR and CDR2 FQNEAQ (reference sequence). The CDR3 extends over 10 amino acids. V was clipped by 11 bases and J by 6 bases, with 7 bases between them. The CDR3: CAAGAGELFF. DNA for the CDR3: TGTGCCGCCGGGGCCGGGGAGCTGTTTTTT.

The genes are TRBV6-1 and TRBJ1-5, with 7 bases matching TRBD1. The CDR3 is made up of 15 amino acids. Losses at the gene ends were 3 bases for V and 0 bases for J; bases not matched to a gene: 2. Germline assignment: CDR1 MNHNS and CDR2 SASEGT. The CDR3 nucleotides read TGTGCCAGCAGTGAGGACAGGTATAGCAATCAGCCCCAGCATTTT. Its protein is CASSEDRYSNQPQHF.

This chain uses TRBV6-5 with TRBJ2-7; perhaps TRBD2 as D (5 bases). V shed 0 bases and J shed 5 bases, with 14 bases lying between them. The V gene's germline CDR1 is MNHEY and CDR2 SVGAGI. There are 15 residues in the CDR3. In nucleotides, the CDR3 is TGTGCCAGCAGTTACTCGATACTAGAGTCCGACGAGCAGTACTTC. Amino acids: CASSYSILESDEQYF.

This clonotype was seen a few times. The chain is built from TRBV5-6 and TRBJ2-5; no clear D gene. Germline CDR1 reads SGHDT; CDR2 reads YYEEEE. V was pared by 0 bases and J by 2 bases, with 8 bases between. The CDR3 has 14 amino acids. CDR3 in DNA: TGTGCCAGCAGCTTGGGTACGTTACAAGAGACCCAGTACTTC. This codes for CASSLGTLQETQYF.

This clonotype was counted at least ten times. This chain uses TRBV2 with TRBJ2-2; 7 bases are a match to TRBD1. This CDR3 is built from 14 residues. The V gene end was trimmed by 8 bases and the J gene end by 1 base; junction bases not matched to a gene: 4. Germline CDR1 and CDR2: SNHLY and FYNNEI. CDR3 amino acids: CASETGQNTGELFF. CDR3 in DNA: TGTGCCAGCGAGACAGGGCAGAACACCGGGGAGCTGTTTTTT.

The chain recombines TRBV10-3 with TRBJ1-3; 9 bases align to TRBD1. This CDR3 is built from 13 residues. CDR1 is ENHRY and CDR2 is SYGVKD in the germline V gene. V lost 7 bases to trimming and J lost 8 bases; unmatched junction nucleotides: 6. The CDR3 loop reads CAINRQGEDTIYF. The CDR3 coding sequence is TGTGCCATCAATCGACAGGGGGAGGACACCATATATTTT.

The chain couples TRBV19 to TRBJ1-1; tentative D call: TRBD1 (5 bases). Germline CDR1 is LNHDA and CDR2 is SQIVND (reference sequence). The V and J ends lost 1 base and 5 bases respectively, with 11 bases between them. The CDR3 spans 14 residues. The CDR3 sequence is CASSIGGGWTEAFF. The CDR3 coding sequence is TGTGCCAGTAGTATAGGTGGGGGATGGACTGAAGCTTTCTTT. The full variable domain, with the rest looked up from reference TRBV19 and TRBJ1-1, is DGGITQSPKYLFRKEGQNVTLSCEQNLNHDAMYWYRQDPGQGLRLIYYSQIVNDFQKGDIAEGYSVSREKKESFPLTVTSAQKNPTAFYLCASSIGGGWTEAFFGQGTRLTVV.

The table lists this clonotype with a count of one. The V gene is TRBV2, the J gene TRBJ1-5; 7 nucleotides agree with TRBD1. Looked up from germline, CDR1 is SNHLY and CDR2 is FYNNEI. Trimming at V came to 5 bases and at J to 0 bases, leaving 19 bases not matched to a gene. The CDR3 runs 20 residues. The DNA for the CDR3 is TGTGCCAGCAGTAGGACCCGGGACAGTGTATTAAAGGGTAGCAATCAGCCCCAGCATTTT. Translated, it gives CASSRTRDSVLKGSNQPQHF. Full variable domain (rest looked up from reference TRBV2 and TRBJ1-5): EPEVTQTPSHQVTQMGQEVILRCVPISNHLYFYWYRQILGQKVEFLVSFYNNEISEKSEIFDDQFSVERPDGSNFTLKIRSTKLEDSAMYFCASSRTRDSVLKGSNQPQHFGDGTRLSIL.

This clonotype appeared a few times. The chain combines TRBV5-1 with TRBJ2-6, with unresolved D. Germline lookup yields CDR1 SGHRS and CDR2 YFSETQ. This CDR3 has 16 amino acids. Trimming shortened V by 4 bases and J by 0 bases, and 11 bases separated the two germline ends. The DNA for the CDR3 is TGCGCCAGCAGCCCTCAAGGTATCTCTGGGGCCAACGTCCTGACTTTC. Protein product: CASSPQGISGANVLTF.

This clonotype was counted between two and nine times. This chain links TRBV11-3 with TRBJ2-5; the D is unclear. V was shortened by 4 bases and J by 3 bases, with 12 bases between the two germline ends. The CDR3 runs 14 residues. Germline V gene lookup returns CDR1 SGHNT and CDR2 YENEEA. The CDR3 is CASSSVLPKETQYF. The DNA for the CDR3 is TGTGCCAGCAGCTCCGTTTTGCCAAAAGAGACCCAGTACTTC.

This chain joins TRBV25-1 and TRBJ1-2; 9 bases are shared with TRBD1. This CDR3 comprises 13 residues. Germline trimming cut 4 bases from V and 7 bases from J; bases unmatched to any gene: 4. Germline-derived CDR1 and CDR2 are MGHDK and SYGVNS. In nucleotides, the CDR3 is TGTGCCAGCAGTGCCCGGGACAGGGCTGGCTACACCTTC. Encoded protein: CASSARDRAGYTF.

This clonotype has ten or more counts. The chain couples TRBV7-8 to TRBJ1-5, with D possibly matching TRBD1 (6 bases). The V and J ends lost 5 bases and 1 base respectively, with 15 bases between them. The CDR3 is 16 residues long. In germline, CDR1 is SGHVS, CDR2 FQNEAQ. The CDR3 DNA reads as TGTGCCAGCAGCCTCTTTGGGGGCGCGAGCAATCAGCCCCAGCATTTT. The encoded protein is CASSLFGGASNQPQHF. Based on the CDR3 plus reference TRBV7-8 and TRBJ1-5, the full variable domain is GAGVSQSPRYKVAKRGQDVALRCDPISGHVSLFWYQQALGQGPEFLTYFQNEAQLDKSGLPSDRFFAERPEGSVSTLKIQRTQQEDSAVYLCASSLFGGASNQPQHFGDGTRLSIL.

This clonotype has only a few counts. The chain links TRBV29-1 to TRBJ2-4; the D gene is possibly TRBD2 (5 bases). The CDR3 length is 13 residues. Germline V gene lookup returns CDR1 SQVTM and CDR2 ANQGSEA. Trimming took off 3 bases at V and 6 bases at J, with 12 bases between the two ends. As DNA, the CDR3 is TGCAGCGTTGACTCGCTAGAGGGAAACATTCAGTACTTC. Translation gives CSVDSLEGNIQYF.

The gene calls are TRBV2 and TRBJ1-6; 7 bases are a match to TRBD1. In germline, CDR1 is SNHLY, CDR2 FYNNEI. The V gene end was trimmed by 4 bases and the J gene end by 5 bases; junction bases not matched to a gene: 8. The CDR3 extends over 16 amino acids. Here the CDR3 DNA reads TGTGCCAGCAGTGGAGACAGGGCCCAGAATAATTCACCCCTCCACTTT. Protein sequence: CASSGDRAQNNSPLHF.

In DNA, the CDR3 is TGTGCCAGCAGCTCAGCGGGAGCTTACGAGCAGTACTTC. Translated, it gives CASSSAGAYEQYF. V and J are TRBV9 and TRBJ2-7, with TRBD2 matching over 8 bases. Germline V gene lookup returns CDR1 SGDLS and CDR2 YYNGEE. This CDR3 contains 13 residues. The V gene end was trimmed by 4 bases and the J gene end by 4 bases; junction bases not matched to a gene: 4. Full variable domain (remainder filled in from reference TRBV9 and TRBJ2-7): DSGVTQTPKHLITATGQRVTLRCSPRSGDLSVYWYQQSLDQGLQFLIQYYNGEERAKGNILERFSAQQFPDLHSELNLSSLELGDSALYFCASSSAGAYEQYFGPGTRLTVT.

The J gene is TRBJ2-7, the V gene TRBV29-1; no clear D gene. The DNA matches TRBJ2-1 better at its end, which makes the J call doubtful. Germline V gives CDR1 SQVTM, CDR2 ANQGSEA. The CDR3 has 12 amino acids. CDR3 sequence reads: CSVSPTVAEQFF. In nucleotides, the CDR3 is TGCAGCGTTAGCCCTACAGTTGCTGAGCAGTTCTTC.